One TCR beta chain is described in this entry. The sample belongs to a study of control samples from healthy donors and cancer patients. The CDR3 has 13 amino acids. V was pared by 4 bases and J by 2 bases, with 9 bases between. Germline CDR1 reads SNHLY; CDR2 reads FYNNEI. Only in-frame clones appear in the TCRdb table, and some are missing; sequencing was by immunoSEQ multiplex PCR. The data contain fewer than 90,000 clones, 80% to 90% of them seen just once; the ten biggest clones take up 1.5% to 2%. The specimen sequenced was PBMCs. V and J are TRBV2 and TRBJ2-7; D is uncertain. The clonotype was recovered from a woman in her fifties or sixties with head and neck cancer. In DNA, the CDR3 is TGTGCCAGCAGTGCAGGACGGACCTACGAGCAGTACTTC. Its protein product is CASSAGRTYEQYF.